A single sample is the source of the 22 T cell receptor beta chains below, sequenced in a study of multiple sclerosis patients with progressive multifocal leukoencephalopathy. Clones were sequenced by immunoSEQ multiplex PCR, and TCRdb holds only the in-frame ones, with some missing. The sample lists about 30,000 clones, almost 95% seen once, with approximately 2% in the top ten. Time point given: before natalizumab initiation. What was sequenced was PBMCs. The receptors originated from a man younger than 40 with multiple sclerosis.

Here the CDR3 DNA reads TGCGCCAGCAGCTCCGGGACTAGCGGGTATCGGGACACCGGGGAGCTGTTTTTT. Amino acids: CASSSGTSGYRDTGELFF. This sequence joins TRBV5-1 and TRBJ2-2; TRBD2 agrees at 12 bases. The CDR3 loop spans 18 amino acids. J gave up 3 bases and V 3 bases, and 9 bases lay outside the gene matches. CDR1 and CDR2 from the germline V gene are SGHRS and YFSETQ.

CDR3 loop: CASRLANNEQFF. In nucleotides, the CDR3 is TGTGCCAGCAGACTAGCGAACAATGAGCAGTTCTTC. The chain links TRBV6-1 to TRBJ2-1, with TRBD2 identical over 7 bases. The CDR3 extends over 12 amino acids. CDR1 MNHNS and CDR2 SASEGT come from the germline V gene. V trimming: 6 bases; J trimming: 5 bases; junction bases outside the gene matches: 1.

The chain couples TRBV5-1 to TRBJ1-1; D possibly corresponds to TRBD1 (6 bases). Between the trimmed V and J ends, which lost 4 bases and 1 base, there was a span of 17 bases. CDR3 size: 16 residues. Germline-derived CDR1 and CDR2 are SGHRS and YFSETQ. For the CDR3, the DNA is TGCGCCAGCAGCCAACCAGGGGCGATCGGGAACACTGAAGCTTTCTTT. Amino acid sequence: CASSQPGAIGNTEAFF.

The CDR3 DNA sequence: TGTGCCTGGAGTGTAGTGGGGAGGACAGATACGCAGTATTTT. It translates to CAWSVVGRTDTQYF. V gene TRBV30 combines with J gene TRBJ2-3, with D possibly matching TRBD2 (6 bases). V gave up 0 bases and J gave up 3 bases, with 10 bases separating them. In germline, CDR1 is GTSNPN, CDR2 SVGIG (reference sequence). CDR3 size: 14 residues. The entire variable domain, with the rest obtained from reference TRBV30 and TRBJ2-3, is as follows: SQTIHQWPATLVQPVGSPLSLECTVEGTSNPNLYWYRQAAGRGLQLLFYSVGIGQISSEVPQNLSASRPQDRQFILSSKKLLLSDSGFYLCAWSVVGRTDTQYFGPGTRLTVL.

In its sample, this clone was seen once. The genes are TRBV7-2 and TRBJ2-5; D might be TRBD2 (6 bases). The CDR3 consists of 12 residues. From germline, CDR1 is SGHTA and CDR2 FQGNSA. The V and J ends lost 7 bases and 5 bases respectively, with 11 bases between them. CDR3 sequence reads: CASTMGRETQYF. The CDR3 DNA reads TGTGCCAGCACCATGGGGAGGGAGACCCAGTACTTC.

J is TRBJ2-7 and V is TRBV7-6; either TRBD1 or TRBD2 may supply D (5 bases each). V lost 1 base to trimming and J lost 6 bases, with 13 bases between them. Germline CDR1 SGHVS, CDR2 FNYEAQ. The CDR3 is made up of 14 amino acids. The CDR3 coding sequence is TGTGCCAGCAGCTTAGAGGGCTCCGGGACCGAGCAGTACTTC. Amino acids: CASSLEGSGTEQYF.

The chain is built from TRBV5-1 and TRBJ1-1, with unresolved D. V lost 4 bases and J 7 bases, leaving 14 bases between the germline ends. The CDR3 covers 13 residues. The germline CDR1 and CDR2 sequences are SGHRS and YFSETQ. The CDR3: CASSPPAGYEAFF. CDR3 nucleotides: TGCGCCAGCAGCCCCCCCGCGGGGTATGAAGCTTTCTTT.

In DNA form, the CDR3 reads TGTGCCAGTAGTCCAGACTCCTACGAGCAGTACTTC. It encodes CASSPDSYEQYF. This chain links TRBV19 with TRBJ2-7; D unclear. The CDR3 loop spans 12 amino acids. Deletions cut 5 bases from V and 0 bases from J, with 5 bases between. The germline V gene has CDR1 LNHDA and CDR2 SQIVND (reference sequence).

This chain uses TRBV4-1 with TRBJ1-4, with D maybe TRBD1 (5 bases). Germline V lookup: CDR1 MGHRA, CDR2 YSYEKL. This CDR3 comprises 15 residues. V lost 5 bases and J lost 8, with 18 bases in between. CDR3 bases: TGCGCCAGCAGCTTCCCCGGGGCGGGTGGAGAAAAACTGTTTTTT. Translation gives CASSFPGAGGEKLFF.

The chain employs TRBV7-8 and TRBJ2-7, with D hard to call. The CDR3 sequence is 16 residues long. The V end lost 1 base, the J end lost 2 bases, and 15 bases lay between the germline ends. Looked up from germline, CDR1 is SGHVS and CDR2 is FQNEAQ. The CDR3, as DNA: TGTGCCAGCAGCTTAGATGGCAGGATGGTTACCTACGAGCAGTACGTC. This translates into CASSLDGRMVTYEQYV.

CDR3 protein: CASSSPTGTGGYTF. The CDR3 DNA reads as TGTGCCAGCAGCTCACCCACAGGGACGGGTGGCTACACCTTC. The chain carries TRBV7-9 and TRBJ1-2; D may be TRBD1 (6 bases). Germline CDR1 reads SEHNR; CDR2 reads FQNEAQ (reference sequence). The CDR3 is made up of 14 amino acids. V was clipped by 4 bases and J by 7 bases, with 16 bases between them.

The chain joins TRBV9 to TRBJ1-1; tentative D call: TRBD1 (5 bases). The CDR3 contains 13 residues. The germline V and J ends were trimmed by 4 bases and 4 bases, with 11 bases remaining between them. CDR1 and CDR2 from the germline V gene are SGDLS and YYNGEE. In nucleotides, the CDR3 is TGTGCCAGCAGCCCAGCGGGGGGCACTGAAGCTTTCTTT. Its translation: CASSPAGGTEAFF.

The chain uses TRBV4-3 and TRBJ2-6; 11 bases agree with TRBD1. The CDR3 totals 18 residues. Germline CDR1 LGHNA, CDR2 YSLEER. The V segment lost 4 bases and the J segment 0 bases; nucleotides outside the gene matches: 5. DNA for the CDR3: TGCGCCAGCAGCCTCTACGGGACAGGGGGCTCTGGGGCCAACGTCCTGACTTTC. Translating it yields CASSLYGTGGSGANVLTF.

The chain links TRBV4-1 to TRBJ2-5, with D maybe TRBD2 (5 bases). Germline-derived CDR1 and CDR2 are MGHRA and YSYEKL. V lost 4 bases and J 5 bases, leaving 20 bases between the germline ends. This CDR3 is built from 16 residues. CDR3 nucleotides: TGCGCCAGCAGCCCAAGCGGTGGCTCAGGTTCTGAGACCCAGTACTTC. This translates into CASSPSGGSGSETQYF.

This chain uses TRBV27 with TRBJ1-2, with D uncertain. Trimming cost V 1 base and J 0 bases, with 9 bases left between them. Germline V gene lookup returns CDR1 MNHEY and CDR2 SMNVEV (reference sequence). CDR3 length equals 15 residues. The CDR3 loop reads CASSLYVGANYGYTF. CDR3 nucleotide sequence: TGTGCCAGCAGTTTATACGTGGGAGCTAACTATGGCTACACCTTC.

The chain recombines TRBV6-1 with TRBJ2-7; D remains unclear. The germline V gene has CDR1 MNHNS and CDR2 SASEGT. The CDR3 covers 14 residues. V was cut by 6 bases and J by 1 base, with 13 bases left in between. The CDR3 DNA follows: TGTGCCAGCAGCCACCCAGCCAGTTCCTACGAGCAGTACGTC. Its translation: CASSHPASSYEQYV.

The chain links TRBV10-2 to TRBJ1-2, with 7 nucleotides matching TRBD1. The germline V gene has CDR1 WSHSY and CDR2 SAAADI. The CDR3 is 14 residues long. After removal of 5 bases from V and 6 bases from J, the junction contained 9 bases not matched to a gene. The CDR3 region has the DNA TGCGCCAGCAGTCCTAGGGGGCAGATGAATGGCTACACCTTC. This sequence encodes CASSPRGQMNGYTF.

This clone was recorded only once. The chain recombines TRBV7-8 with TRBJ2-1; 10 bases fit TRBD2. Unmatched junction bases numbered 5, after V lost 4 bases and J lost 5 bases. The CDR3 is 15 amino acids. Germline-derived CDR1 and CDR2 are SGHVS and FQNEAQ. CDR3 bases: TGTGCCAGCAGCTCGAGCGGGAGGGCCCACAATGAGCAGTTCTTC. The encoded protein is CASSSSGRAHNEQFF.

The CDR3 nucleotides are TGTGCCAGCAGCTCCGGGACAGGGGAATACAATGAGCAGTTCTTC. It is translated as CASSSGTGEYNEQFF. The rearrangement uses TRBV7-3 and TRBJ2-1, with TRBD1 matching 10 bases. The CDR3 extends over 15 amino acids. The J segment lost 4 bases and the V segment lost 4 bases, leaving 4 bases of the junction unmatched. Germline lookup yields CDR1 SGHTA and CDR2 FQGTGA.

CDR3 amino acids: CASSRGDTYNEQFF. The CDR3 region has the DNA TGTGCCAGCAGCCGGGGCGACACCTACAATGAGCAGTTCTTC. This chain connects TRBV27 to TRBJ2-1; D assignment may be TRBD1 or TRBD2 (5 bases each). Germline lookup yields CDR1 MNHEY and CDR2 SMNVEV (reference sequence). Trimming pared 6 bases from V and 2 bases from J, leaving 11 bases between. The length of the CDR3 is 14 residues.

CDR3 amino acids: CSDQDRANYGYTF. The DNA for the CDR3 is TGCAGCGACCAAGACAGGGCCAACTATGGCTACACCTTC. V usage is TRBV29-1 and J usage is TRBJ1-2; 7 bases agree with TRBD1. Germline CDR1 is SQVTM and CDR2 is ANQGSEA. The CDR3 sequence is 13 residues long. Unmatched junction bases numbered 7, after V lost 7 bases and J lost 2 bases.

The V and J genes are TRBV27 and TRBJ2-7; the D gene is possibly TRBD1 (5 bases). Per germline, CDR1 MNHEY and CDR2 SMNVEV (reference sequence). The CDR3 spans 12 residues. V was shortened by 7 bases and J by 9 bases, with 16 bases between the two germline ends. The CDR3 DNA reads TGTGCCAGCACCTCCCTAGTAGGGGCGCAGTACTTC. It yields the protein CASTSLVGAQYF.